This TCR beta chain was documented in a study of CD8+CD57+ T cells in acquired aplastic anemia. The overall study: Mean yield of DNA from sorted CD4+ and CD8+ cells was 3 to 3.5 ug. Findings and limits, study-wide: With respect to CD8+ Simpson's diversity, patients and controls did not differ significantly.

Trimming shortened V by 7 bases and J by 3 bases, and 19 bases separated the two germline ends. CDR1 is SQVTM and CDR2 is ANQGSEA in the germline V gene. The CDR3 runs to 14 residues. All patients picked for sequencing had shown, by flow cytometry, an expansion of CD8+CD57+ cells. All patients were therapy-naive when blood was sampled. This clonotype is a singleton in its sample. Its antigen is as yet unknown. The study profiled TCR beta VDJ and CDR3 using genomic DNA as template. TCRdb fed the reads into MiXCR, producing one record per CDR3 protein. In the table there are some 170,000 distinct CDR3 sequences, about 45% of which are singletons.

The V and J genes are TRBV29-1 and TRBJ2-7; the D gene is possibly TRBD1 (5 bases). This clonotype originated in a human donor with aplastic anemia. Material: sorted CD4+, CD8+, or CD8+CD57+ T cells (not recorded which) from PBMCs. Here the CDR3 reads CSAKKQVLGYEQYF. CDR3 sequence (DNA): TGCAGCGCCAAAAAACAGGTCCTGGGCTACGAGCAGTACTTC.